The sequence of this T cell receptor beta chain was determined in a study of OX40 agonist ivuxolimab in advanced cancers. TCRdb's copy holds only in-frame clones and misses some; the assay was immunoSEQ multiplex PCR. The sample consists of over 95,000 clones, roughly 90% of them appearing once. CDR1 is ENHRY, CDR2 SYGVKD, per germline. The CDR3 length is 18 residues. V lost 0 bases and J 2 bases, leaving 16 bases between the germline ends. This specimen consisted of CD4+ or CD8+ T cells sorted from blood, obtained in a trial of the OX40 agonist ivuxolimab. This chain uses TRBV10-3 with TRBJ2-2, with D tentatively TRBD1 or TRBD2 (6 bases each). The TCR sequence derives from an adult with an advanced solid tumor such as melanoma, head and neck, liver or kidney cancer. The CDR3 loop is CAISESKARGLNTGELFF. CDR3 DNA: TGTGCCATCAGTGAGTCGAAGGCCAGGGGACTTAACACCGGGGAGCTGTTTTTT.